This TCR beta chain was obtained from a study of neurological immune-mediated disorders. The table lists this clonotype with many counts. The antigen remains undetermined. Germline trimming cut 8 bases from V and 8 bases from J; bases unmatched to any gene: 19. CDR1 and CDR2 from the germline V gene are SGHDN and FVKESK. CDR3 length equals 17 residues. Synthesis of cDNA was performed by 5'RACE using 10-nucleotide random UMIs. The authors obtained over 200 million TCR-beta sequences from 15-18 subjects per sequencing run. TCRdb re-called the 5' RACE reads through MiXCR, storing one row per CDR3 protein. The data contain about 84,000 distinct CDR3 sequences, about a tenth of them seen just once; the ten biggest clones take up about 1.7%. Study-wide results and limits: CDR3 amino acid sequences of expanded clones were not shared across subjects, a result suggesting private repertoires in all groups.

The chain recombines TRBV14 with TRBJ2-1, with TRBD2 identical over 9 bases. The source of this sequence is a man aged 40-49 years in good health. What was sequenced was PBMCs. CDR3 DNA: TGTGCCAGCTCCAGCGGTCGGGGCAGCGGGAGGATATATGAGCAGTTCTTC. Its translation: CASSSGRGSGRIYEQFF.